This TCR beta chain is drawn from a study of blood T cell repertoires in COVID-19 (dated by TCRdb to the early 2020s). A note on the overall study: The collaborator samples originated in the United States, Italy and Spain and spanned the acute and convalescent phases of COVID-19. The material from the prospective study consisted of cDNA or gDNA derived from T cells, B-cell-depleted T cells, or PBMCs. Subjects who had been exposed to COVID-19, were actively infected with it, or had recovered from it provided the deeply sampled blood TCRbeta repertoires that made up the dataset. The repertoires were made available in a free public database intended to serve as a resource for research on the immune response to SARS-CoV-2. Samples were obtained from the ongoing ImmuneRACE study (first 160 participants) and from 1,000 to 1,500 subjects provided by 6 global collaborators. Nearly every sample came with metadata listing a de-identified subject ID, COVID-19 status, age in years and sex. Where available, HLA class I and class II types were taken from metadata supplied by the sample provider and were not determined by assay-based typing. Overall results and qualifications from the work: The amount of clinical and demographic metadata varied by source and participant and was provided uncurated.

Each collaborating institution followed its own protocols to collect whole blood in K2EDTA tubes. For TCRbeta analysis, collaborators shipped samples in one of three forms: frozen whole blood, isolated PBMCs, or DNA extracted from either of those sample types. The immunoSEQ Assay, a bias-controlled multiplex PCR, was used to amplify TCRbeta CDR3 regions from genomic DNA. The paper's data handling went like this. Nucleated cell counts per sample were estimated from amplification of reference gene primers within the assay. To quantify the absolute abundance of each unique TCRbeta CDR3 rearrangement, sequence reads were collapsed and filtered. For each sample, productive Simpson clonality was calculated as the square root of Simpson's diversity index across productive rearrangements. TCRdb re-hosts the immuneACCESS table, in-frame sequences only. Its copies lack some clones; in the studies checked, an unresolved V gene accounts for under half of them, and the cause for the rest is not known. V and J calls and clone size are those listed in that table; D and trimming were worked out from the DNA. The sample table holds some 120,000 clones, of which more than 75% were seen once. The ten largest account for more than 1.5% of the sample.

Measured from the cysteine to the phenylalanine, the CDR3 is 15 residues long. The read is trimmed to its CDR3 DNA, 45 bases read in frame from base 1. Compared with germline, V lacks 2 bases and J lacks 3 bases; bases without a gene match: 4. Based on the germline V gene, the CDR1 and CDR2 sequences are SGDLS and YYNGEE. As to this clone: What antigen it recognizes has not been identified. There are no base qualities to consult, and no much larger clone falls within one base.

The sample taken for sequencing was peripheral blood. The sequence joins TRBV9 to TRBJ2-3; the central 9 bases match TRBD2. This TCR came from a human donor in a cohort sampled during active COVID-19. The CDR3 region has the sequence CASSVSGSWTDTQYF. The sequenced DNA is TGTGCCAGCAGCGTTAGCGGGAGTTGGACAGATACGCAGTATTTT.